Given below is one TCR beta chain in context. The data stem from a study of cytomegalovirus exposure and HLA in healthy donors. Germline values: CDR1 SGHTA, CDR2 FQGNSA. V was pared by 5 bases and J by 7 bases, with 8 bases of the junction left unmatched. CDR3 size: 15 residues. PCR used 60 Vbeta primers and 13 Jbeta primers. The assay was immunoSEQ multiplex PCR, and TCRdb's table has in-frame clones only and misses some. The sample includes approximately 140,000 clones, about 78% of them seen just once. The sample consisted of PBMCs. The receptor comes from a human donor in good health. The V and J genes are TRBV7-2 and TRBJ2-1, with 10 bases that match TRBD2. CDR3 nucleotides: TGTGCCAGCAGCCGCGGGACTAGCGAGAGGAATGAGCAGTTCTTC. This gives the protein CASSRGTSERNEQFF.